Listed here is a single T cell receptor (beta chain). The antigen is unknown. This record belongs to a study of PD-1 blockade in classical Hodgkin lymphoma. Study-wide points: By cycle point C4D1, TCR diversity had risen significantly in CD4+ cells (but not CD8+ cells). Patients starting nivolumab under 1 year after ASCT were excluded.

Time point indicated: cycle 4 day 1 (C4D1), after five to seven weeks of nivolumab. After autologous stem cell transplantation all patients relapsed, and prior brentuximab vedotin exposure differed between cohorts. Patients' outcomes at their best amounted to complete response, partial response or progressive disease. The CDR3 consists of 14 residues. Germline CDR1 SGHNT, CDR2 YYREEE (reference sequence). Deletions cut 1 base from V and 2 bases from J, with 8 bases between. The table came from immunoSEQ multiplex PCR; TCRdb's copy has only in-frame clones and leaves some out. Here the sample spans roughly 50,000 clones, 90% being singletons.

The source of this sequence is a human donor with classical Hodgkin lymphoma. V is TRBV5-4 and J is TRBJ2-3; no clear D gene. The input for sequencing was peripheral blood mononuclear cells (PBMCs), taken before the fourth cycle of nivolumab. The CDR3 nucleotides read TGTGCCAGCAGCTTGCCGCGGCACACAGATACGCAGTATTTT. The encoded protein is CASSLPRHTDTQYF.